Below are 15 T cell receptor beta chains sequenced from a single sample in a study of T cells after yellow fever vaccination. TCRdb called the 5' RACE reads again in MiXCR, with one record for every CDR3 protein. This table holds about 69,000 distinct CDR3 sequences, around 6.2% found once. This sample comprised CD4+ T cells sorted from PBMCs, obtained around 15 days after the first yellow fever vaccination. The origin of the receptors is a man aged 18-30 years who received the YFV17D yellow fever vaccine.

This clonotype has a count of ten or more. The chain combines TRBV7-2 with TRBJ1-5, with D maybe TRBD1 (6 bases). The ends were cut back, 4 bases at V and 2 bases at J, with 12 bases in the middle. This CDR3 has 15 residues. Germline loops: CDR1 SGHTA, CDR2 FQGNSA. The CDR3 reads CASSSSRGGNQPQHF. As DNA, the CDR3 is TGTGCCAGCAGCTCCAGCAGGGGTGGCAATCAGCCCCAGCATTTT.

This clonotype was counted at least ten times. J is TRBJ2-1 and V is TRBV7-2, with D unresolved. Trimming cost V 1 base and J 7 bases, with 14 bases left between them. The CDR3 covers 15 residues. Germline V gene sequence: CDR1 SGHTA, CDR2 FQGNSA. CDR3 in amino acids: CASSLVWGLTNEQFF. The CDR3 DNA reads TGTGCCAGCAGCTTAGTGTGGGGATTGACGAATGAGCAGTTCTTC.

At least ten counts were recorded for this clonotype. V gene TRBV5-1 combines with J gene TRBJ2-3; 11 nucleotides line up with TRBD2. The CDR3 consists of 16 residues. V lost 0 bases and J lost 5; bases outside the gene matches: 5. In germline, CDR1 is SGHRS, CDR2 YFSETQ. CDR3 DNA: TGCGCCAGCAGCTTGGGACTAGCGGGGCTCGGAGATACGCAGTATTTT. Protein: CASSLGLAGLGDTQYF.

In this sample, this clonotype turned up many times. The chain combines TRBV5-1 with TRBJ2-1, with a weak D call TRBD2 (6 bases). The germline V gene has CDR1 SGHRS and CDR2 YFSETQ. V was cut by 2 bases and J by 8 bases, with 14 bases left in between. The CDR3 has 14 amino acids. As DNA, the CDR3 is TGCGCCAGCAGCTTTTTAGGCCGCGGGGATGAGCAGTTCTTC. This encodes CASSFLGRGDEQFF.

This clonotype was seen only a few times. V is TRBV4-2 and J is TRBJ1-5; D is unresolved. The CDR3 is made up of 13 amino acids. Germline CDR1 reads LGHNA; CDR2 reads YNFKEQ. V was trimmed by 4 bases and J by 5 bases, leaving 9 bases between them. As DNA, the CDR3 is TGTGCCAGCAGCCGTAACCAAGATCAGCCCCAGCATTTT. Translation: CASSRNQDQPQHF.

This clonotype was detected many times. This rearrangement joins TRBV7-9 to TRBJ2-7, with TRBD1 as a possible D gene (6 bases). Germline CDR1 reads SEHNR; CDR2 reads FQNEAQ (reference sequence). Trimming shortened V by 1 base and J by 3 bases, and 22 bases separated the two germline ends. The CDR3 spans 18 residues. The CDR3 loop is CASSLGRGTGPFLYEQYF. The DNA of the CDR3 is TGTGCCAGCAGCTTAGGGAGAGGAACAGGGCCCTTCCTCTACGAGCAGTACTTC.

In this sample, this clonotype turned up many times. The chain carries TRBV5-1 and TRBJ2-1; no clear D. The CDR3 totals 14 residues. Trimming left V 7 bases short and J 1 base short, with 12 bases between. In germline, CDR1 is SGHRS, CDR2 YFSETQ. DNA of the CDR3: TGCGCCAGCGGATTGGGTGGGTCCTACAATGAGCAGTTCTTC. Translating gives CASGLGGSYNEQFF.

This clonotype was counted at least ten times. The V gene is TRBV10-3, the J gene TRBJ2-7, with TRBD2 as a possible D gene (6 bases). V lost 7 bases and J lost 5, with 15 bases in between. Germline CDR1 and CDR2: ENHRY and SYGVKD. This CDR3 contains 13 residues. The CDR3 spells CAITSEGFNEQYF. CDR3 bases: TGTGCCATCACCTCGGAGGGGTTCAACGAGCAGTACTTC.

Many counts were recorded for this clonotype. The rearrangement joins TRBV12-3 or TRBV12-4 to TRBJ2-2, with D unresolved. Trimming took off 5 bases at V and 6 bases at J, with 7 bases between the two ends. This CDR3 contains 12 residues. CDR3 coding DNA: TGTGCCAGCAGTAACCACGCCGGGGAGCTGTTTTTT. Translating it yields CASSNHAGELFF.

Many counts were recorded for this clonotype. The V call is TRBV7-2, the J call TRBJ2-3; 8 nucleotides line up with TRBD2. Trimming took 2 bases from V and 2 from J; bases not matched to a gene: 6. Germline CDR1 reads SGHTA; CDR2 reads FQGNSA. This CDR3 comprises 16 residues. The CDR3 reads CASSLQSGGVTDTQYF. CDR3 sequence (DNA): TGTGCCAGCAGCTTACAGAGCGGGGGAGTCACAGATACGCAGTATTTT.

This clonotype has a count of ten or more. The CDR3: CASSIRQGNSPLHF. As DNA, the CDR3 is TGTGCCAGCAGTATCAGACAGGGCAATTCACCCCTCCACTTT. V usage is TRBV12-3 or TRBV12-4 and J usage is TRBJ1-6; 7 bases are a match to TRBD1. Germline trimming cut 5 bases from V and 7 bases from J; bases unmatched to any gene: 5. The CDR3 contains 14 residues.

This clonotype was counted at least ten times. The rearrangement joins TRBV7-3 to TRBJ2-2; 7 nucleotides agree with TRBD1. This CDR3 is 13 amino acids long. Germline V gives CDR1 SGHTA, CDR2 FQGTGA. The ends lost 6 bases at V and 5 bases at J; junction bases unmatched: 3. The CDR3 here is CASSSGGTGELFF. DNA for the CDR3: TGTGCCAGCAGTTCAGGGGGAACCGGGGAGCTGTTTTTT.

This clonotype came up many times. The chain couples TRBV7-6 to TRBJ1-1; D might be TRBD1 (5 bases). The CDR3 loop spans 14 amino acids. Germline V CDR1 and CDR2: SGHVS, FNYEAQ. V was pared by 3 bases and J by 3 bases, with 11 bases between. CDR3 DNA sequence: TGTGCCAGCAGCTTTAATTCGGGGGACACTGAAGCTTTCTTT. It specifies CASSFNSGDTEAFF.

This clonotype was recorded at least ten times. The chain employs TRBV5-1 and TRBJ1-2; 7 nucleotides agree with TRBD1. Germline values: CDR1 SGHRS, CDR2 YFSETQ. The ends lost 3 bases at V and 8 bases at J; junction bases unmatched: 7. The CDR3 is 13 amino acids. In DNA form, the CDR3 reads TGCGCCAGCAGCTCGGGACAGCGTGGAGGCTACACCTTC. It is translated as CASSSGQRGGYTF. The variable domain in full, with the rest retrieved from reference TRBV5-1 and TRBJ1-2, is KAGVTQTPRYLIKTRGQQVTLSCSPISGHRSVSWYQQTPGQGLQFLFEYFSETQRNKGNFPGRFSGRQFSNSRSEMNVSTLELGDSALYLCASSSGQRGGYTFGSGTRLTVV.

In this sample, this clonotype turned up many times. The chain is built from TRBV7-2 and TRBJ2-5, with unresolved D. CDR1 SGHTA and CDR2 FQGNSA come from the germline V gene. V lost 4 bases and J lost 0, with 3 bases in between. The CDR3 covers 12 residues. The chain's CDR3 is CASSWYQETQYF. The CDR3 bases are TGTGCCAGCAGCTGGTACCAAGAGACCCAGTACTTC. Combining the CDR3 with reference TRBV7-2 and TRBJ2-5 gives the whole variable domain GAGVSQSPSNKVTEKGKDVELRCDPISGHTALYWYRQSLGQGLEFLIYFQGNSAPDKSGLPSDRFSAERTGGSVSTLTIQRTQQEDSAVYLCASSWYQETQYFGPGTRLLVL.